The 28 T cell receptor beta chains reported below all come from one sample, sequenced in a study of T-cell memory formation after mild COVID-19. One entry per CDR3 protein results from TCRdb running MiXCR on the 5' RACE reads. The sample has about 110,000 distinct CDR3 sequences, over 15% seen once. Sequences were obtained from PBMCs or a T cell subset sorted from them (not recorded which). The source of these receptors is a man aged 18 to 29 who had mild COVID-19 (a few samples of this study predate the infection). Cell type and time point are not known.

V is TRBV11-2 and J is TRBJ2-2; possibly TRBD1 or TRBD2 for D (5 bases each). Between the trimmed V and J ends, which lost 2 bases and 5 bases, there was a span of 18 bases. Germline V gene lookup returns CDR1 SGHAT and CDR2 FQNNGV. This CDR3 comprises 17 residues. The DNA for the CDR3 is TGTGCCAGCAGCTTACAGGGAGCCCTAGTGGGGACCGGGGAGCTGTTTTTT. Translated: CASSLQGALVGTGELFF.

The chain recombines TRBV5-1 with TRBJ2-7, with 9 bases lining up with TRBD1. Unmatched junction bases numbered 11, after V lost 4 bases and J lost 9 bases. The CDR3 loop spans 14 amino acids. CDR1 SGHRS and CDR2 YFSETQ come from the germline V gene. Written as DNA, the CDR3 is TGCGCCAGCAGCGCAGGAACAGGGGGCGCGCTGCAGTACGTC. Protein sequence: CASSAGTGGALQYV.

This chain uses TRBV7-2 with TRBJ1-1; maybe TRBD1 (6 bases). Germline-derived CDR1 and CDR2 are SGHTA and FQGNSA. CDR3 length: 14 amino acids. Trimming took off 3 bases at V and 4 bases at J, with 12 bases between the two ends. For the CDR3, the DNA is TGTGCCAGCAGCTTTCAGGGGTTCGGCACTGAAGCTTTCTTT. This codes for CASSFQGFGTEAFF.

This clonotype was seen only a few times. The CDR3 is CASSYSADREQYV. The CDR3 nucleotides read TGTGCCAGCAGTTACTCAGCGGACAGAGAGCAGTACGTC. The rearrangement joins TRBV6-5 to TRBJ2-7; D might be TRBD1 (6 bases). Germline-derived CDR1 and CDR2 are MNHEY and SVGAGI. CDR3 length equals 13 residues. Trimming cost V 0 bases and J 7 bases, with 10 bases left between them.

CDR3 sequence reads: CASTPTGAARGYTF. The CDR3 DNA follows: TGTGCCAGCACCCCGACAGGGGCGGCGAGGGGCTACACCTTC. The chain couples TRBV12-3 or TRBV12-4 to TRBJ1-2, with TRBD1 identical over 8 bases. With V trimmed by 7 bases and J by 8 bases, 12 bases remained unmatched. The CDR3 totals 14 residues.

This clonotype was seen a few times. V usage is TRBV5-1 and J usage is TRBJ1-5; possibly TRBD1 for D (6 bases). Germline-derived CDR1 and CDR2 are SGHRS and YFSETQ. The CDR3 length is 13 residues. Deletions cut 0 bases from V and 5 bases from J, with 6 bases between. The CDR3: CASSLAGDQPQHF. The CDR3 DNA follows: TGCGCCAGCAGCTTGGCAGGGGATCAGCCCCAGCATTTT.

This clonotype occurred a few times. V and J are TRBV20-1 and TRBJ2-3; D gene uncertain. Trimming pared 1 base from V and 4 bases from J, leaving 0 bases between. Germline CDR1 is DFQATT and CDR2 is SNEGSKA (reference sequence). This CDR3 is 10 amino acids long. The CDR3 DNA is TGCAGTGCTAGAGCAGATACGCAGTATTTT. It yields the protein CSARADTQYF.

This clonotype occurred a few times. This chain joins TRBV4-1 and TRBJ2-7, with 7 bases matching TRBD2. The CDR3 totals 16 residues. Germline V gene data show CDR1 as MGHRA and CDR2 as YSYEKL. V was pared by 4 bases and J by 4 bases, with 13 bases of the junction left unmatched. The CDR3 loop is CASSPPVGSGTYEQYF. The DNA of the CDR3 is TGCGCCAGCAGCCCCCCGGTGGGAAGCGGGACTTACGAGCAGTACTTC.

This clonotype has a count of ten or more. This rearrangement joins TRBV5-1 to TRBJ2-1; D is unresolved. V gave up 3 bases and J gave up 0 bases, with 7 bases separating them. Looked up from germline, CDR1 is SGHRS and CDR2 is YFSETQ. The CDR3 is 14 amino acids. CDR3 DNA sequence: TGCGCCAGCAGCTCGACTGGCTCCTACAATGAGCAGTTCTTC. Its translation: CASSSTGSYNEQFF.

This clonotype was counted ten times or more. The gene calls are TRBV18 and TRBJ2-7; D is unresolved. CDR3 size: 12 residues. CDR1 is KGHSH and CDR2 is LQKENI in the germline V gene. Deletions cut 4 bases from V and 1 base from J, with 5 bases between. The CDR3 DNA reads as TGTGCCAGCTCACGCGAATCCTACGAGCAGTACTTC. It encodes CASSRESYEQYF.

This clonotype was recorded a few times. The rearrangement links TRBV2 to TRBJ1-3, with no clear D. Germline values: CDR1 SNHLY, CDR2 FYNNEI. This CDR3 contains 13 residues. V was clipped by 11 bases and J by 0 bases, with 11 bases between them. The CDR3 sequence is CASGSLSGNTIYF. As DNA, the CDR3 is TGTGCCTCGGGGTCCCTCTCTGGAAACACCATATATTTT.

The chain recombines TRBV5-4 with TRBJ2-3; D might be TRBD1 (7 bases). CDR3 size: 13 residues. Germline V gene data show CDR1 as SGHNT and CDR2 as YYREEE (reference sequence). Between the trimmed V and J ends, which lost 4 bases and 10 bases, there was a span of 16 bases. CDR3 protein: CASSQGGREAQYF. CDR3 bases: TGTGCCAGCAGCCAGGGGGGCAGGGAGGCGCAGTATTTT. The full variable domain, completed using reference TRBV5-4 and TRBJ2-3, is ETGVTQSPTHLIKTRGQQVTLRCSSQSGHNTVSWYQQALGQGPQFIFQYYREEENGRGNFPPRFSGLQFPNYSSELNVNALELDDSALYLCASSQGGREAQYFGPGTRLTVL.

There are a few counts of this clonotype. This chain connects TRBV19 to TRBJ1-5; 9 bases fit TRBD1. The V and J ends lost 4 bases and 6 bases, in that order; junction bases with no gene match: 10. This CDR3 has 16 residues. Germline CDR1 and CDR2: LNHDA and SQIVND (reference sequence). The CDR3: CASSRFRDRVRQPQHF. The CDR3 region has the DNA TGTGCCAGTAGTAGATTCCGGGACAGGGTTCGTCAGCCCCAGCATTTT.

The DNA of the CDR3 is TGCGCCAGCAGTCCAACGGGGAAGTACGTC. This codes for CASSPTGKYV. The J gene is TRBJ2-7, the V gene TRBV23-1; D possibly corresponds to TRBD2 (5 bases). TRBV23-1 is marked as an open reading frame, function uncertain. This CDR3 has 10 residues. V was pared by 4 bases and J by 11 bases, with 9 bases between.

This chain's CDR3 is CASSQDSSGWNMGDTQYF. CDR3 bases: TGTGCCAGCAGCCAAGACTCTAGCGGGTGGAATATGGGAGATACGCAGTATTTT. The gene calls are TRBV4-2 and TRBJ2-3; 8 nucleotides line up with TRBD2. CDR1 LGHNA and CDR2 YNFKEQ come from the germline V gene. The CDR3 is made up of 18 amino acids. After removal of 0 bases from V and 5 bases from J, the junction contained 13 bases not matched to a gene.

The chain joins TRBV5-1 to TRBJ2-5, with 11 bases identical to TRBD2. Germline V lookup: CDR1 SGHRS, CDR2 YFSETQ. J lost 2 bases, V lost 7 bases, and 4 bases had no gene match. This CDR3 comprises 14 residues. The CDR3: CASGRLAGQETQYF. The CDR3 nucleotides read TGCGCCAGCGGTCGACTAGCGGGGCAAGAGACCCAGTACTTC. The full variable domain, completed using reference TRBV5-1 and TRBJ2-5, is KAGVTQTPRYLIKTRGQQVTLSCSPISGHRSVSWYQQTPGQGLQFLFEYFSETQRNKGNFPGRFSGRQFSNSRSEMNVSTLELGDSALYLCASGRLAGQETQYFGPGTRLLVL.

This clonotype was found once. J is TRBJ2-7 and V is TRBV20-1, with unresolved D. CDR3 length equals 13 residues. Trimming pared 3 bases from V and 0 bases from J, leaving 9 bases between. Germline CDR1 DFQATT, CDR2 SNEGSKA (reference sequence). CDR3 in amino acids: CSASTGPSYEQYV. The CDR3 DNA is TGCAGTGCTAGTACCGGGCCCTCCTACGAGCAGTACGTC.

In this sample, this clonotype turned up many times. This chain joins TRBV12-3 or TRBV12-4 and TRBJ2-5; D gene ambiguous. The CDR3 contains 15 residues. The V and J ends lost 0 bases and 3 bases respectively, with 11 bases between them. The CDR3 here is CASSLATAQEETQYF. The CDR3 DNA reads TGTGCCAGCAGTTTAGCAACCGCCCAAGAAGAGACCCAGTACTTC.

V usage is TRBV5-6 and J usage is TRBJ1-2; D ambiguous. CDR3 length: 14 amino acids. V shed 5 bases and J shed 7 bases, with 18 bases lying between them. Germline CDR1 reads SGHDT; CDR2 reads YYEEEE. As DNA, the CDR3 is TGTGCCAGCAGTTCTCAGTCCGGAAGGTTTGGCTACACCTTC. Residues: CASSSQSGRFGYTF.

A word on this clonotype: With a much larger clone just one base away, this may be a read error. The V and J genes are TRBV29-1 and TRBJ2-4; 7 bases map to TRBD1. Per germline, CDR1 SQVTM and CDR2 ANQGSEA. V gave up 1 base and J gave up 8 bases; unmatched junction bases: 5. The CDR3 length is 13 residues. Here the CDR3 DNA reads TGCAGCGTTGAAGGACAGGGAAAAGACATTCAGTACTTC. This translates into CSVEGQGKDIQYF.

This clonotype was recorded a few times. CDR3 sequence: CASSYSGGLGTGELFF. The DNA of the CDR3 is TGTGCCAGCAGTTACTCGGGGGGCCTTGGCACCGGGGAGCTGTTTTTT. The genes are TRBV6-5 and TRBJ2-2; TRBD1 or TRBD2 may be the D gene (6 bases each). CDR3 length: 16 amino acids. The germline V gene encodes CDR1 MNHEY and CDR2 SVGAGI. Trimming cost V 0 bases and J 4 bases, with 12 bases left between them.

This chain links TRBV7-2 with TRBJ2-3; D is unclear. Germline V gene data show CDR1 as SGHTA and CDR2 as FQGNSA. The CDR3 is 14 residues long. Trimming removed 0 bases from V and 2 bases from J, with 6 bases in between. Written as DNA, the CDR3 is TGTGCCAGCAGCTTAGCGACCATCACAGATACGCAGTATTTT. It translates to CASSLATITDTQYF.

As concerns this clonotype: A junction boundary mismatches the germline segment, possibly from a read error. The V and J genes are TRBV18 and TRBJ1-1, with a weak D call TRBD1 (6 bases). Per germline, CDR1 KGHSH and CDR2 LQKENI. The CDR3 spans 13 residues. The CDR3 bases are TGTGCCAGCTGGGGTCAGGGGAACTCTGAAGCTTTCTTT. This sequence encodes CASWGQGNSEAFF. Drawing the rest from reference TRBV18 and TRBJ1-1, the complete variable domain is NAGVMQNPRHLVRRRGQEARLRCSPMKGHSHVYWYRQLPEEGLKFMVYLQKENIIDESGMPKERFSAEFPKEGPSILRIQQVVRGDSAAYFCASWGQGNSEAFFGQGTRLTVV.

This clonotype has only a few counts. This chain connects TRBV6-2 or TRBV6-3 to TRBJ2-2, with D possibly called TRBD1 or TRBD2 (5 bases each). The CDR3 sequence is 14 residues long. Germline CDR1 and CDR2: MNHEY and SVGEGT. With 2 bases removed from V and 5 bases from J, the gap between germline ends came to 9 bases. The CDR3 loop reads CASSYVGETGELFF. The CDR3 nucleotides read TGTGCCAGCAGTTACGTGGGGGAGACCGGGGAGCTGTTTTTT.

The chain carries TRBV2 and TRBJ1-5; the D gene is possibly TRBD1 (5 bases). Trimming pared 7 bases from V and 7 bases from J, leaving 14 bases between. This CDR3 spans 13 amino acids. Germline V gives CDR1 SNHLY, CDR2 FYNNEI. The CDR3 coding sequence is TGTGCCAGCACGGAGCAGGGACCCCAGCCCCAGCATTTT. As protein: CASTEQGPQPQHF.

The V call is TRBV7-3, the J call TRBJ2-2; D unresolved. The V gene lost 2 bases and the J gene lost 3 bases, with 4 bases spanning the gap. The CDR3 length is 13 residues. CDR1 is SGHTA and CDR2 is FQGTGA in the germline V gene. CDR3 protein: CASSLHDTGELFF. The CDR3 bases are TGTGCCAGCAGCTTACACGACACCGGGGAGCTGTTTTTT.

This sequence joins TRBV6-5 and TRBJ1-1; D unclear. Per germline, CDR1 MNHEY and CDR2 SVGAGI. V shed 7 bases and J shed 6 bases, with 15 bases lying between them. CDR3 length: 13 residues. CDR3 in amino acids: CASMGAGYSEAFF. The DNA for the CDR3 is TGTGCCAGCATGGGTGCGGGGTACTCTGAAGCTTTCTTT.

The chain employs TRBV7-2 and TRBJ2-5; the match to TRBD2 covers 11 bases. CDR3 length: 14 amino acids. V was pared by 5 bases and J by 2 bases, with 1 base of the junction left unmatched. CDR1 is SGHTA and CDR2 is FQGNSA in the germline V gene. The CDR3 region has the DNA TGTGCCAGCAGCCGACTAGCGGGACAAGAGACCCAGTACTTC. Translation gives CASSRLAGQETQYF.